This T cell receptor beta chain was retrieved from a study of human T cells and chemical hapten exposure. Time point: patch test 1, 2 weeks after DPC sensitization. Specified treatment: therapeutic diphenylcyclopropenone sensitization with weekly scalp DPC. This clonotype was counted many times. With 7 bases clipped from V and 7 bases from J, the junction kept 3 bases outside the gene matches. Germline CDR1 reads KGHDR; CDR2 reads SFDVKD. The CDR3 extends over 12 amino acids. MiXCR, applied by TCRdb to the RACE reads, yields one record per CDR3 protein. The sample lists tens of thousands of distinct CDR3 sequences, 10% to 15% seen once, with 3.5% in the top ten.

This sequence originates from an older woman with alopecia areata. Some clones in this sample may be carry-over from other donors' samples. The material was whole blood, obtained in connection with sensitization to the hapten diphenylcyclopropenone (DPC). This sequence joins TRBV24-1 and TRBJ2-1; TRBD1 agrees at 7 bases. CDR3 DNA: TGTGCCACCAGGAACAGGGGTAATGAGCAGTTCTTC. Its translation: CATRNRGNEQFF.